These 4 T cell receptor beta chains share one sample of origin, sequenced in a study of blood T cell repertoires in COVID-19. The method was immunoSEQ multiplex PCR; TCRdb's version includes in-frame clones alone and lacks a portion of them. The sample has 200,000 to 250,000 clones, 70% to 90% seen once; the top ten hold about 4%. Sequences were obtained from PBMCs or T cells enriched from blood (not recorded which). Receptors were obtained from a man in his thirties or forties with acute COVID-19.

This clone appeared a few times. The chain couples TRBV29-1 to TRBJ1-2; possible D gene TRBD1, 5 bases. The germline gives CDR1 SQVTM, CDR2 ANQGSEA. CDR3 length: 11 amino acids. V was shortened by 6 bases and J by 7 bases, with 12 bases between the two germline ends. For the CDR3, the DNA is TGCAGCGTGCAGGAAGGGGCTGGCTACACCTTC. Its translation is CSVQEGAGYTF.

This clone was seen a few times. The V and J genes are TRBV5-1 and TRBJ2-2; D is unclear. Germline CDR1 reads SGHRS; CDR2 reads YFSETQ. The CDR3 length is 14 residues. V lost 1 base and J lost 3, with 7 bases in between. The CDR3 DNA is TGCGCCAGCAGCTTGTTGAGTGACACCGGGGAGCTGTTTTTT. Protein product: CASSLLSDTGELFF.

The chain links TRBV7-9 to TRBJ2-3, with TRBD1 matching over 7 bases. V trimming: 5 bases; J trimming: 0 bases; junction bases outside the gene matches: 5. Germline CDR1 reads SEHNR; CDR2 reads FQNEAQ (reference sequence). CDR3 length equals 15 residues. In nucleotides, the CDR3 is TGTGCCAGCAGCCCCGGGACAGCCAGCACAGATACGCAGTATTTT. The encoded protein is CASSPGTASTDTQYF.

Here the CDR3 DNA reads TGTGCCAGCAGCTACGGACTGGGTCAAGAGACCCAGTACTTC. This translates into CASSYGLGQETQYF. The chain is built from TRBV4-2 and TRBJ2-5; D possibly corresponds to TRBD2 (5 bases). The CDR3 sequence is 14 residues long. With 5 bases removed from V and 2 bases from J, the gap between germline ends came to 12 bases. Germline loops: CDR1 LGHNA, CDR2 YNFKEQ.